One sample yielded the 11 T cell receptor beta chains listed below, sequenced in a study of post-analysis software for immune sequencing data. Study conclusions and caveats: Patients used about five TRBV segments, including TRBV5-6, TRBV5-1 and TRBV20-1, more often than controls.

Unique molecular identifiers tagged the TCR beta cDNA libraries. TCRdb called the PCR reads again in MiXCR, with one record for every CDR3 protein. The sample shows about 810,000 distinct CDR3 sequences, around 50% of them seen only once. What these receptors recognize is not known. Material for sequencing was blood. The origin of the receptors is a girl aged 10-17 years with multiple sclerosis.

The CDR3 nucleotides are TGTGCCAGCAGTGAGGGTTCCCTACAAGAGACCCAGTACTTC. As protein: CASSEGSLQETQYF. V is TRBV2 and J is TRBJ2-5; D not resolved. CDR1 is SNHLY, CDR2 FYNNEI, per germline. The CDR3 spans 14 residues. V was cut by 3 bases and J by 2 bases, with 10 bases left in between.

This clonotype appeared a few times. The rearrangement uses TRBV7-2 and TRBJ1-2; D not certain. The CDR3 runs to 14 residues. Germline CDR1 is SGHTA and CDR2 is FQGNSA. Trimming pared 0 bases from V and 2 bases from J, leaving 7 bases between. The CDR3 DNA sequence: TGTGCCAGCAGCTTAGCTCGGGAGAACTATGGCTACACCTTC. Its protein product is CASSLARENYGYTF.

The CDR3 reads CASSLGHDSYEQYF. The CDR3 bases are TGTGCCAGCAGCTTAGGGCACGATTCCTACGAGCAGTACTTC. V is TRBV7-9 and J is TRBJ2-7, with D unclear. The CDR3 runs 14 residues. The germline V and J ends were trimmed by 1 base and 1 base, with 8 bases remaining between them. The germline CDR1 and CDR2 sequences are SEHNR and FQNEAQ (reference sequence). The whole variable domain, filled in from reference TRBV7-9 and TRBJ2-7, reads DTGVSQNPRHKITKRGQNVTFRCDPISEHNRLYWYRQTLGQGPEFLTYFQNEAQLEKSRLLSDRFSAERPKGSFSTLEIQRTEQGDSAMYLCASSLGHDSYEQYFGPGTRLTVT.

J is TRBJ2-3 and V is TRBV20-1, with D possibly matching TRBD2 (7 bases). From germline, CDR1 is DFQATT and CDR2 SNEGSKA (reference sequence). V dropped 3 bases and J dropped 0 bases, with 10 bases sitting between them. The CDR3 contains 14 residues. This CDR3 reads CSARAGASTDTQYF. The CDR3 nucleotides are TGCAGTGCTAGGGCGGGGGCCAGCACAGATACGCAGTATTTT.

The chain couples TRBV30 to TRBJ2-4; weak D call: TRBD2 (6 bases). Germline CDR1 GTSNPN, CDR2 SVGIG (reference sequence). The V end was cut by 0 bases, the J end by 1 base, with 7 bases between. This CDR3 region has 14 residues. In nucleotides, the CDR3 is TGTGCCTGGAGTGTACGGGGGGCCAAAAACATTCAGTACTTC. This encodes CAWSVRGAKNIQYF.

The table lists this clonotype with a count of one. The DNA for the CDR3 is TGCGCCAGCAGCTGGATTCCGGGACAGGAGTACGAGCAGTACTTC. Translated, it gives CASSWIPGQEYEQYF. The J gene is TRBJ2-7, the V gene TRBV4-1; 8 positions agree with TRBD1. The trim removed 5 bases at V and 4 bases at J, leaving 10 bases unmatched. The CDR3 totals 15 residues. The V gene's germline CDR1 is MGHRA and CDR2 YSYEKL.

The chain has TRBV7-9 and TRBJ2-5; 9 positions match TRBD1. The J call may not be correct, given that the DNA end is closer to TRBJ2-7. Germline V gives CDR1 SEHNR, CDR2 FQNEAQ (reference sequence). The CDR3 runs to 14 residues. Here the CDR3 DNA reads TGTGCCAGCAGCGCCCGGGACAGGGTCACCGAGCAGTACTTC. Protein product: CASSARDRVTEQYF.

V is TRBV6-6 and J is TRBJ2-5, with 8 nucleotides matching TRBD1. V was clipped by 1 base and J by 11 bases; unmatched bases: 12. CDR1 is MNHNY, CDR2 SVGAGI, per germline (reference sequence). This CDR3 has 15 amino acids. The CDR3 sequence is CASSYWQGAGNEQYF. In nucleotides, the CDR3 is TGTGCCAGCAGTTACTGGCAGGGGGCAGGCAATGAGCAGTACTTC.

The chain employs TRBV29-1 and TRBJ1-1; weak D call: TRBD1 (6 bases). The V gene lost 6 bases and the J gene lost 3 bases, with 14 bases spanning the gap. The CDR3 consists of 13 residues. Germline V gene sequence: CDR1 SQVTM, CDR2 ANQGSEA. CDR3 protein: CSVEGVAHTEAFF. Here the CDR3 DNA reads TGCAGCGTGGAGGGGGTTGCGCACACTGAAGCTTTCTTT. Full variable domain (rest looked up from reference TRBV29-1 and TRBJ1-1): SAVISQKPSRDICQRGTSLTIQCQVDSQVTMMFWYRQQPGQSLTLIATANQGSEATYESGFVIDKFPISRPNLTFSTLTVSNMSPEDSSIYLCSVEGVAHTEAFFGQGTRLTVV.

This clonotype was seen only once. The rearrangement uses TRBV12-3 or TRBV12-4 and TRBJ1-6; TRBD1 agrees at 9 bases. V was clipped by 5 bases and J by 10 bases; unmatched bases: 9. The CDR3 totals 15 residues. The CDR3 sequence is CASSATGTGRSPLHF. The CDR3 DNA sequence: TGTGCCAGCAGTGCGACCGGGACAGGGCGATCACCCCTCCACTTT.

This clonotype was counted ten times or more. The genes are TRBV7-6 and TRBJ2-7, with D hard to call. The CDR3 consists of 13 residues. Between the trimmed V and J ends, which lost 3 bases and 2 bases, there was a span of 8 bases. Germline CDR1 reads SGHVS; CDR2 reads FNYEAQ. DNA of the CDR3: TGTGCCAGCAGCTTTGGCCTTCCCTACGAGCAGTACTTC. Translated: CASSFGLPYEQYF.